The clone carrying this TCR beta chain was seen a handful of times. Carrying unique molecular identifiers, the cDNA also gained a universal primer site through template switching. TCRdb used MiXCR to reprocess the 5' RACE reads, holding one entry per CDR3 protein. Of around 960,000 distinct CDR3 sequences in the sample, roughly an eighth were seen once. CDR3 length equals 16 residues. Trimming removed 1 base at V and 3 bases at J, with 14 bases between. Germline V lookup: CDR1 LGHDT, CDR2 YNNKEL (reference sequence). The data belong to a study of identical twins. This sample also belongs to another study, concerning yellow fever vaccine responses in identical twins.

The clonotype was recovered from a young woman in good health. The V gene is TRBV3-1, the J gene TRBJ2-3; unclear D gene. Sequenced: PBMCs. The CDR3 sequence is CASSQVGQLGTDTQYF. In nucleotides, the CDR3 is TGTGCCAGCAGCCAAGTAGGGCAGCTGGGAACAGATACGCAGTATTTT.